This entry lists 28 T cell receptor beta chains sequenced from one sample in a study of cytomegalovirus exposure and HLA in healthy donors. The PCR used 60 Vbeta and 13 Jbeta primers. Sequenced by immunoSEQ multiplex PCR; TCRdb stores in-frame clones only, minus some. The table for this sample gives about 79,000 clones. The sample comprised PBMCs. These receptor sequences come from a young man in good health and CMV-seronegative.

The genes are TRBV5-4 and TRBJ2-5, with 11 bases identical to TRBD2. This CDR3 is built from 15 residues. Germline-derived CDR1 and CDR2 are SGHNT and YYREEE (reference sequence). The V and J ends lost 4 bases and 2 bases, in that order; junction bases with no gene match: 4. The CDR3 region has the DNA TGTGCCAGCAGCAAGACTAGCGGGGCTCAAGAGACCCAGTACTTC. The encoded protein is CASSKTSGAQETQYF.

The chain uses TRBV29-1 and TRBJ1-1, with 9 bases identical to TRBD1. V lost 6 bases and J lost 11; bases outside the gene matches: 10. The CDR3 is 12 amino acids. Germline values: CDR1 SQVTM, CDR2 ANQGSEA. The CDR3 spells CSVGTGTRRAFF. The CDR3 bases are TGCAGCGTCGGGACAGGGACTAGGAGGGCTTTCTTT.

J is TRBJ2-3 and V is TRBV6-1; 7 bases map to TRBD1. Looked up from germline, CDR1 is MNHNS and CDR2 is SASEGT. V trimming: 4 bases; J trimming: 0 bases; junction bases outside the gene matches: 4. The CDR3 loop spans 15 amino acids. The CDR3 reads CASSVDRRSTDTQYF. CDR3 DNA sequence: TGTGCCAGCAGTGTGGACAGGCGTAGCACAGATACGCAGTATTTT.

CDR3 DNA: TGTGCCAGCAGCTTACAGGAATTTGAAGCTTTCTTT. Translated, it gives CASSLQEFEAFF. V gene TRBV5-6 combines with J gene TRBJ1-1; tentatively, D is TRBD1 (5 bases). Looked up from germline, CDR1 is SGHDT and CDR2 is YYEEEE. CDR3 length equals 12 residues. Trimming shortened V by 2 bases and J by 7 bases, and 9 bases separated the two germline ends.

The chain couples TRBV27 to TRBJ1-2; 8 bases line up with TRBD1. Germline trimming cut 6 bases from V and 5 bases from J; bases unmatched to any gene: 8. In germline, CDR1 is MNHEY, CDR2 SMNVEV (reference sequence). The CDR3 length is 14 residues. The CDR3 sequence: CASSPGQATYGYTF. The CDR3 nucleotides are TGTGCCAGCAGCCCGGGACAGGCCACATATGGCTACACCTTC.

The chain links TRBV29-1 to TRBJ2-7; possible D gene TRBD1, 6 bases. Germline V gene sequence: CDR1 SQVTM, CDR2 ANQGSEA. CDR3 length: 13 residues. The V end lost 7 bases, the J end lost 2 bases, and 15 bases lay between the germline ends. This chain's CDR3 is CSATGTPPYEQYF. In nucleotides, the CDR3 is TGCAGCGCTACAGGGACACCACCCTACGAGCAGTACTTC.

CDR3 loop: CASSSQGDDTEAFF. In DNA form, the CDR3 reads TGTGCCAGCAGTTCACAGGGGGACGACACTGAAGCTTTCTTT. The genes are TRBV2 and TRBJ1-1; 8 bases map to TRBD1. The CDR3 covers 14 residues. The V segment lost 5 bases and the J segment 3 bases; nucleotides outside the gene matches: 5. Germline CDR1 SNHLY, CDR2 FYNNEI.

The rearrangement joins TRBV18 to TRBJ1-2, with D unresolved. V lost 0 bases to trimming and J lost 5 bases, with 13 bases between them. The CDR3 is made up of 15 amino acids. Germline values: CDR1 KGHSH, CDR2 LQKENI. CDR3 DNA: TGTGCCAGCTCACCACCGGCCCCGGGTCGGTATGGCTACACCTTC. Translated, it gives CASSPPAPGRYGYTF.

V usage is TRBV12-1 and J usage is TRBJ2-7; TRBD1 was called by the table and not checked on the DNA. TRBV12-1 is listed as a pseudogene. The CDR3 is made up of 16 amino acids. CDR3 residues: CASSFAGRTAVYEQYF. In DNA form, the CDR3 reads TGTGCCAGCAGCTTTGCGGGGCGGACGGCCGTCTACGAGCAGTACTTC.

The chain has TRBV15 and TRBJ2-1, with D possibly TRBD1 on 5 matching bases. Germline V gene data show CDR1 as LNHNV and CDR2 as YYDKDF (reference sequence). V was shortened by 4 bases and J by 8 bases, with 12 bases between the two germline ends. The CDR3 runs to 13 residues. The CDR3 spells CATSKGPADEQFF. The CDR3 nucleotides are TGTGCCACCAGCAAGGGGCCCGCGGATGAGCAGTTCTTC.

This sequence joins TRBV9 and TRBJ1-2; D ambiguous. The CDR3 consists of 17 residues. From germline, CDR1 is SGDLS and CDR2 YYNGEE. V was clipped by 0 bases and J by 4 bases, with 19 bases between them. The CDR3 coding sequence is TGTGCCAGCAGCGTAGGGTTGGAGGTCGAGGGTGGCTATGGCTACACCTTC. It specifies CASSVGLEVEGGYGYTF.

V is TRBV19 and J is TRBJ2-3, with D maybe TRBD1 (5 bases). CDR3 length: 15 amino acids. Germline V gene lookup returns CDR1 LNHDA and CDR2 SQIVND (reference sequence). Deletions cut 2 bases from V and 2 bases from J, with 11 bases between. In DNA form, the CDR3 reads TGTGCCAGTAGTATAACGGAAGGGGACACAGATACGCAGTATTTT. It codes for CASSITEGDTDTQYF.

The chain is built from TRBV28 and TRBJ1-2; possible D gene TRBD1, 6 bases. V was pared by 2 bases and J by 6 bases, with 19 bases between. CDR3 size: 16 residues. The germline gives CDR1 MDHEN, CDR2 SYDVKM. CDR3 amino acids: CASSLGMPLSGDGYTF. Written as DNA, the CDR3 is TGTGCCAGCAGTTTAGGTATGCCTCTCTCAGGGGATGGCTACACCTTC.

The J gene is TRBJ1-6, the V gene TRBV6-5; unclear D gene. V lost 10 bases and J 6 bases, leaving 13 bases between the germline ends. The CDR3 covers 13 residues. Per germline, CDR1 MNHEY and CDR2 SVGAGI. The CDR3 protein is CAIGGRFNSPLHF. CDR3 DNA sequence: TGTGCCATTGGTGGGCGCTTTAATTCACCCCTCCACTTT.

This sequence joins TRBV15 and TRBJ1-4; D possibly corresponds to TRBD1 (5 bases). V was shortened by 2 bases and J by 2 bases, with 9 bases between the two germline ends. Germline V gene data show CDR1 as LNHNV and CDR2 as YYDKDF (reference sequence). The CDR3 covers 15 residues. CDR3 nucleotide sequence: TGTGCCACCAGCAGATCAGGGTGGACTAATGAAAAACTGTTTTTT. This sequence encodes CATSRSGWTNEKLFF.

This CDR3 reads CASSRSSGGEGGYGYTF. The CDR3 DNA sequence: TGCGCCAGCAGCCGTTCGTCAGGGGGCGAGGGTGGCTATGGCTACACCTTC. V usage is TRBV4-1 and J usage is TRBJ1-2, with 8 bases that match TRBD1. The CDR3 length is 17 residues. Germline V gene sequence: CDR1 MGHRA, CDR2 YSYEKL. The J segment lost 4 bases and the V segment lost 4 bases, leaving 14 bases of the junction unmatched.

The gene calls are TRBV5-1 and TRBJ1-1; tentatively, D is TRBD1 (5 bases). The CDR3 extends over 16 amino acids. V was pared by 0 bases and J by 1 base, with 13 bases between. Germline V gives CDR1 SGHRS, CDR2 YFSETQ. The CDR3 is CASSLAGGPPNTEAFF. The CDR3 coding sequence is TGCGCCAGCAGCTTGGCCGGGGGACCTCCGAACACTGAAGCTTTCTTT.

This rearrangement joins TRBV25-1 to TRBJ1-1; no clear D gene. V was cut by 0 bases and J by 4 bases, with 12 bases left in between. Germline V lookup: CDR1 MGHDK, CDR2 SYGVNS. The CDR3 totals 15 residues. CDR3 sequence: CASSEYSNAPTEAFF. CDR3 nucleotides: TGTGCCAGCAGTGAATATAGCAATGCCCCCACTGAAGCTTTCTTT. The entire variable domain, with the rest obtained from reference TRBV25-1 and TRBJ1-1, is as follows: EADIYQTPRYLVIGTGKKITLECSQTMGHDKMYWYQQDPGMELHLIHYSYGVNSTEKGDLSSESTVSRIRTEHFPLTLESARPSHTSQYLCASSEYSNAPTEAFFGQGTRLTVV.

The chain recombines TRBV4-1 with TRBJ1-6, with D possibly TRBD1 on 5 matching bases. V was cut by 4 bases and J by 4 bases, with 11 bases left in between. CDR3 length equals 15 residues. Germline assignment: CDR1 MGHRA and CDR2 YSYEKL. CDR3 DNA: TGCGCCAGCAGCCGTACCGGGGGTTATAATTCACCCCTCCACTTT. Translation gives CASSRTGGYNSPLHF.

V usage is TRBV5-1 and J usage is TRBJ1-6; TRBD1 aligns across 7 bases. Losses at the gene ends were 0 bases for V and 9 bases for J; bases not matched to a gene: 6. The CDR3 contains 15 residues. Looked up from germline, CDR1 is SGHRS and CDR2 is YFSETQ. CDR3 sequence: CASSLDTGEASPLHF. The CDR3 DNA sequence: TGCGCCAGCAGCTTGGATACAGGGGAGGCTTCACCCCTCCACTTT.

V and J are TRBV7-9 and TRBJ1-3; TRBD1 matches at 7 bases. CDR3 size: 13 residues. After removal of 8 bases from V and 4 bases from J, the junction contained 5 bases not matched to a gene. Germline loops: CDR1 SEHNR, CDR2 FQNEAQ (reference sequence). The CDR3 DNA reads TGTGCCAGCTCCGGGACAGCAGGAAACACCATATATTTT. Its protein product is CASSGTAGNTIYF.

The chain has TRBV18 and TRBJ2-1; D remains unclear. Per germline, CDR1 KGHSH and CDR2 LQKENI. V was cut by 2 bases and J by 5 bases, with 7 bases left in between. The CDR3 covers 13 residues. CDR3 nucleotide sequence: TGTGCCAGCTCACCATCTATGAACAATGAGCAGTTCTTC. This translates into CASSPSMNNEQFF.

The V gene is TRBV25-1, the J gene TRBJ2-3, with unresolved D. Germline loops: CDR1 MGHDK, CDR2 SYGVNS. V was shortened by 6 bases and J by 5 bases, with 6 bases between the two germline ends. CDR3 length: 11 residues. This CDR3 reads CASSHKDTQYF. CDR3 DNA: TGTGCCAGCAGCCACAAAGATACGCAGTATTTT.

The V and J genes are TRBV2 and TRBJ2-7; D is possibly TRBD2 (6 bases). V was shortened by 7 bases and J by 1 base, with 17 bases between the two germline ends. Per the germline V gene, CDR1 is SNHLY and CDR2 is FYNNEI. This CDR3 comprises 15 residues. CDR3 region: CASIFRDFTSYEQYF. The CDR3 DNA reads TGTGCCAGCATATTCCGGGACTTCACTTCCTACGAGCAGTACTTC.

The V and J genes are TRBV7-9 and TRBJ2-7; unclear D gene. This CDR3 contains 13 residues. V dropped 1 base and J dropped 7 bases, with 11 bases sitting between them. CDR1 SEHNR and CDR2 FQNEAQ come from the germline V gene (reference sequence). The CDR3 DNA follows: TGTGCCAGCAGCTTAGGTGCCGGTTCAGAGCAGTACTTC. This translates into CASSLGAGSEQYF.

The chain combines TRBV5-1 with TRBJ2-3; TRBD1 might be the D (6 bases). Trimming removed 4 bases from V and 5 bases from J, with 14 bases in between. The CDR3 contains 14 residues. Per germline, CDR1 SGHRS and CDR2 YFSETQ. For the CDR3, the DNA is TGCGCCAGCAGCACGACAGGTTTTGGAGATACGCAGTATTTT. Protein sequence: CASSTTGFGDTQYF. The full variable domain, with the rest looked up from reference TRBV5-1 and TRBJ2-3, is KAGVTQTPRYLIKTRGQQVTLSCSPISGHRSVSWYQQTPGQGLQFLFEYFSETQRNKGNFPGRFSGRQFSNSRSEMNVSTLELGDSALYLCASSTTGFGDTQYFGPGTRLTVL.

The chain recombines TRBV10-3 with TRBJ1-1; D call uncertain. The length of the CDR3 is 14 residues. Germline V gene data show CDR1 as ENHRY and CDR2 as SYGVKD. Trimming left V 4 bases short and J 0 bases short, with 9 bases between. CDR3 in DNA: TGTGCCATCAGTGTGGCCAGATTGAACACTGAAGCTTTCTTT. Protein sequence: CAISVARLNTEAFF.

The chain employs TRBV5-1 and TRBJ2-7; 10 positions agree with TRBD1. Germline CDR1 and CDR2: SGHRS and YFSETQ. J was trimmed by 7 bases and V by 2 bases; bases with no gene match: 6. The CDR3 length is 14 residues. CDR3 protein: CASSFGTGAREQYF. For the CDR3, the DNA is TGCGCCAGCAGCTTTGGGACAGGGGCTCGGGAGCAGTACTTC.